One TCR beta chain is described in this entry. The table came from immunoSEQ multiplex PCR; TCRdb's copy has only in-frame clones and leaves some out. This table has tens of thousands of clones, 90% to 95% appearing once. This entry comes from a study of T cell clonotyping in hematopoietic cell transplantation. Time point indicated: recipient sample about 28 days before transplant, after cytoreduction. Recipients were bled about 28 days pretransplant and at posttransplant days 30, 100, 180. Here the sequenced sample was peripheral blood mononuclear cells, taken before stem cell transplant. This clonotype was sampled from a man between 40 and 49 years old with chronic myeloid leukemia. Some clones in this sample may be carry-over from other donors' samples.

The CDR3 here is CASSLGTGHYGYTF. CDR3 DNA: TGCGCCAGCAGCCTGGGGACAGGGCACTATGGCTACACCTTC. This chain uses TRBV4-1 with TRBJ1-2, with 9 bases identical to TRBD1. CDR1 and CDR2 from the germline V gene are MGHRA and YSYEKL. CDR3 size: 14 residues. V trimming: 4 bases; J trimming: 3 bases; junction bases outside the gene matches: 3.